This T cell receptor beta chain was obtained from a study of blood T cell repertoires in COVID-19. On the study more broadly: Italy, Spain and the United States were the sources of the convalescent and acute COVID-19 samples. Nucleic acid was either cDNA or gDNA, and it came from T cells, B-cell-depleted T cells, or PBMCs.

The authors' processing: For nucleated cells, counts were estimated from reference gene primer amplification. TCRdb's copy holds only in-frame clones and misses some; the assay was immunoSEQ multiplex PCR. V and J calls and clone size are given by that table; D and trimming were obtained from the DNA. The sample yields hundreds of thousands of clones, roughly 90% seen once. This CDR3 is 15 amino acids long. Germline loops: CDR1 WNHNN, CDR2 SYGVQD (reference sequence). V was pared by 4 bases and J by 0 bases, with 10 bases between. This chain connects TRBV10-1 to TRBJ1-5; D possibly corresponds to TRBD1 (6 bases). This sequence originates from a man in his 60s who had recovered from COVID-19. Sequenced: peripheral blood. CDR3 residues: CASSGDTISNQPQHF. The CDR3 DNA sequence: TGCGCCAGCAGTGGGGACACCATTAGCAATCAGCCCCAGCATTTT.